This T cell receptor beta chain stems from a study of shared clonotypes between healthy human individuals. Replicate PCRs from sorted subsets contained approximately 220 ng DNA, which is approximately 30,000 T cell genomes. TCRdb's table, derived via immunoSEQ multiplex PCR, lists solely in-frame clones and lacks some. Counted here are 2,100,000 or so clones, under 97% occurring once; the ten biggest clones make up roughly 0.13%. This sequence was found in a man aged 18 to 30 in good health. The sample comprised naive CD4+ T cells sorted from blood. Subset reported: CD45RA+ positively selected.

The CDR3 here is CASSLALAVAKNIQYF. In DNA form, the CDR3 reads TGTGCCAGCAGCTTAGCCCTAGCAGTAGCCAAAAACATTCAGTACTTC. This sequence joins TRBV7-2 and TRBJ2-4, with D tentatively TRBD2 (5 bases). Deletions cut 0 bases from V and 0 bases from J, with 9 bases between. Germline lookup yields CDR1 SGHTA and CDR2 FQGNSA. This CDR3 is 16 amino acids long.